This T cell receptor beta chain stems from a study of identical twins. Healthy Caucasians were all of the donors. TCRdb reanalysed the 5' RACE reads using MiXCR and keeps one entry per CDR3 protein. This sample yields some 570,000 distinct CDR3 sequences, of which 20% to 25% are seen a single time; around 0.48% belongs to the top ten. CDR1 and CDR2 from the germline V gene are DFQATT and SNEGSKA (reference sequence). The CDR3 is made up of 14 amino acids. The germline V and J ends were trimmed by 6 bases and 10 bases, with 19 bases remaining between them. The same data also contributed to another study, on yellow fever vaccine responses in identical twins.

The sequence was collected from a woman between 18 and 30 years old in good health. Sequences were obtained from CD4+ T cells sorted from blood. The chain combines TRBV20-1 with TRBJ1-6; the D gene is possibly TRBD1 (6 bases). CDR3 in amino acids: CSAPVSGVDSPLHF. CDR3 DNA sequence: TGCAGTGCCCCCGTTTCAGGGGTCGACTCACCCCTCCACTTT.